The next 21 T cell receptor beta chains were all read from a single sample in a study of control samples from healthy donors and cancer patients. Assay used: immunoSEQ multiplex PCR; TCRdb lists only in-frame clones, some missing. The sample consists of around 48,000 clones, over 90% of them appearing once. Sequenced input: PBMCs. The source of these receptors is a woman between 45 and 65 years old with head and neck cancer.

The rearrangement links TRBV6-5 to TRBJ1-1; TRBD1 aligns across 10 bases. There are 16 residues in the CDR3. The J segment lost 1 base and the V segment lost 4 bases, leaving 6 bases of the junction unmatched. Looked up from germline, CDR1 is MNHEY and CDR2 is SVGAGI. The CDR3 spells CASSSDRGKRNTEAFF. The CDR3 DNA sequence: TGTGCCAGCAGTTCGGACAGGGGGAAAAGGAACACTGAAGCTTTCTTT.

The gene calls are TRBV27 and TRBJ2-6; the match to TRBD1 covers 7 bases. This CDR3 comprises 17 residues. Trimming removed 4 bases from V and 3 bases from J; junction bases left unmatched: 9. Per germline, CDR1 MNHEY and CDR2 SMNVEV (reference sequence). The CDR3 sequence: CASSYEGGGYGANVLTF. DNA for the CDR3: TGTGCCAGCAGTTATGAAGGGGGCGGATATGGGGCCAACGTCCTGACTTTC. Complete variable domain (other parts from reference TRBV27 and TRBJ2-6): EAQVTQNPRYLITVTGKKLTVTCSQNMNHEYMSWYRQDPGLGLRQIYYSMNVEVTDKGDVPEGYKVSRKEKRNFPLILESPSPNQTSLYFCASSYEGGGYGANVLTFGAGSRLTVL.

This clone was observed once. The chain employs TRBV10-3 and TRBJ2-7, with TRBD2 matching 8 bases. Germline V gene sequence: CDR1 ENHRY, CDR2 SYGVKD. The CDR3 consists of 13 residues. V gave up 10 bases and J gave up 3 bases; unmatched junction bases: 8. The CDR3 here is CASRAGVVYEQYF. CDR3 in DNA: TGTGCCAGCAGAGCGGGAGTCGTCTACGAGCAGTACTTC.

The rearrangement uses TRBV5-1 and TRBJ1-1, with a weak D call TRBD1 (5 bases). The CDR3 has 16 residues. Germline loops: CDR1 SGHRS, CDR2 YFSETQ. V was pared by 5 bases and J by 10 bases, with 27 bases between. The CDR3 region has the DNA TGCGCCAGCAGTTATAGACCAGACTCCGGGGGAATGGGAGCTTTCTTT. Its protein is CASSYRPDSGGMGAFF.

The chain carries TRBV28 and TRBJ1-5; TRBD1 aligns across 7 bases. Germline V gene data show CDR1 as MDHEN and CDR2 as SYDVKM. The CDR3 sequence is 19 residues long. V dropped 0 bases and J dropped 0; count of bases not matched to a gene: 11. The CDR3 sequence: CASSLWSGGLLYSNQPQHF. CDR3 DNA: TGTGCCAGCAGTTTATGGTCAGGGGGGTTGCTCTATAGCAATCAGCCCCAGCATTTT.

V gene TRBV4-1 combines with J gene TRBJ1-4; D is uncertain. The ends were cut back, 2 bases at V and 7 bases at J, with 8 bases in the middle. In germline, CDR1 is MGHRA, CDR2 YSYEKL. The CDR3 is 13 residues long. Written as DNA, the CDR3 is TGCGCCAGCAGCCAATTTGTAGTTGAAAAACTGTTTTTT. This sequence encodes CASSQFVVEKLFF.

This chain uses TRBV25-1 with TRBJ2-3; 14 bases are shared with TRBD2. The CDR3 runs to 16 residues. Germline CDR1 MGHDK, CDR2 SYGVNS. The V segment lost 5 bases and the J segment 3 bases; nucleotides outside the gene matches: 4. CDR3 DNA sequence: TGTGCCAGCAGTAAGACTAGCGGGGGGGCAACAGATACGCAGTATTTT. Translated: CASSKTSGGATDTQYF.

With respect to this clone: Other DNA sequences in the sample encode the same CDR3. V is TRBV7-9 and J is TRBJ1-1; the D gene is possibly TRBD1 (5 bases). V shed 3 bases and J shed 2 bases, with 10 bases lying between them. The CDR3 totals 14 residues. Germline CDR1 reads SEHNR; CDR2 reads FQNEAQ (reference sequence). The CDR3 loop reads CASSFNRGNTEAFF. DNA of the CDR3: TGTGCCAGCAGCTTTAATAGGGGAAACACTGAAGCTTTCTTT.

The chain has TRBV4-1 and TRBJ2-7; 8 bases fit TRBD2. The V gene's germline CDR1 is MGHRA and CDR2 YSYEKL. V trimming: 4 bases; J trimming: 0 bases; junction bases outside the gene matches: 2. CDR3 length: 14 residues. CDR3 nucleotides: TGCGCCAGCAGCCCGACTAGCGCCTCCTACGAGCAGTACTTC. As protein: CASSPTSASYEQYF.

The J gene is TRBJ2-7, the V gene TRBV7-9; 9 bases match TRBD1. This CDR3 contains 14 residues. Germline trimming cut 1 base from V and 5 bases from J; bases unmatched to any gene: 3. CDR1 and CDR2 (germline): SEHNR, FQNEAQ (reference sequence). The CDR3 region has the DNA TGTGCCAGCAGCTTAGACAGGGGGCTCAACGAGCAGTACTTC. It encodes CASSLDRGLNEQYF.

This chain uses TRBV5-8 with TRBJ1-1; tentatively, D is TRBD1 (6 bases). The CDR3 covers 14 residues. Trimming shortened V by 2 bases and J by 5 bases, and 13 bases separated the two germline ends. Germline CDR1 reads SGHTS; CDR2 reads YDEGEE. The CDR3 spells CASSFGGLGTEAFF. The CDR3 DNA is TGTGCCAGCAGCTTTGGGGGGCTGGGAACTGAAGCTTTCTTT. The full variable domain, with the rest looked up from reference TRBV5-8 and TRBJ1-1, is EAGVTQSPTHLIKTRGQQATLRCSPISGHTSVYWYQQALGLGLQFLLWYDEGEERNRGNFPPRFSGRQFPNYSSELNVNALELEDSALYLCASSFGGLGTEAFFGQGTRLTVV.

V and J are TRBV18 and TRBJ2-1; TRBD1 matches at 7 bases. Trimming at V came to 5 bases and at J to 0 bases, leaving 10 bases not matched to a gene. The CDR3 has 17 amino acids. Germline values: CDR1 KGHSH, CDR2 LQKENI. The CDR3 is CASSSAGTVHSYNEQFF. CDR3 bases: TGTGCCAGCTCATCAGCCGGGACAGTGCACTCCTACAATGAGCAGTTCTTC.

The chain has TRBV3-1 (or the pseudogene TRBV3-2) and TRBJ2-1, with D tentatively TRBD2 (6 bases). This CDR3 has 14 residues. From germline, CDR1 is LGHDT and CDR2 YNNKEL (reference sequence). V was cut by 3 bases and J by 6 bases, with 12 bases left in between. The CDR3 DNA sequence: TGTGCCAGCAGCCACGAGTCGGGGGTCAATGAGCAGTTCTTC. It encodes CASSHESGVNEQFF.

The chain has TRBV7-3 and TRBJ2-2, with TRBD2 identical over 7 bases. Trimming removed 2 bases from V and 0 bases from J; junction bases left unmatched: 0. The CDR3 spans 15 residues. Germline lookup yields CDR1 SGHTA and CDR2 FQGTGA. Here the CDR3 DNA reads TGTGCCAGCAGCTTACTAGCGGCGAACACCGGGGAGCTGTTTTTT. This sequence encodes CASSLLAANTGELFF.

The gene calls are TRBV6-5 and TRBJ2-2; D gene ambiguous. This CDR3 spans 14 amino acids. CDR1 and CDR2 from the germline V gene are MNHEY and SVGAGI. Deletions cut 6 bases from V and 7 bases from J, with 15 bases between. CDR3 sequence: CASSRAPRGGELFF. CDR3 nucleotide sequence: TGTGCCAGCAGCCGGGCCCCGAGAGGCGGGGAGCTGTTTTTT.

V is TRBV5-1 and J is TRBJ2-3; a weak D match, TRBD2 (5 bases). There are 15 residues in the CDR3. In germline, CDR1 is SGHRS, CDR2 YFSETQ. V was shortened by 1 base and J by 3 bases, with 12 bases between the two germline ends. DNA of the CDR3: TGCGCCAGCAGCTTGCTGATTAGCGCGACAGATACGCAGTATTTT. Protein sequence: CASSLLISATDTQYF.

The chain is built from TRBV25-1 and TRBJ2-1; a weak D match, TRBD1 (6 bases). Germline lookup yields CDR1 MGHDK and CDR2 SYGVNS. CDR3 length: 14 amino acids. Trimming took off 9 bases at V and 5 bases at J, with 17 bases between the two ends. CDR3 nucleotide sequence: TGTGCCAGTTCGCCGGGACAAATCAACAATGAGCAGTTCTTC. Protein product: CASSPGQINNEQFF.

The rearrangement joins TRBV3-1 (or the pseudogene TRBV3-2) to TRBJ2-3; 10 bases are a match to TRBD2. Germline V CDR1 and CDR2: LGHDT, YNNKEL (reference sequence). CDR3 size: 13 residues. The trim removed 6 bases at V and 6 bases at J, leaving 3 bases unmatched. CDR3 DNA sequence: TGTGCCAGCAGAGCGGGAGGGAGGGATACGCAGTATTTT. Translated: CASRAGGRDTQYF.

This chain joins TRBV5-5 and TRBJ1-6; D unclear. Germline lookup yields CDR1 SGHKS and CDR2 YYEKEE (reference sequence). V lost 0 bases, J lost 3 bases, and 7 bases lay in between. The CDR3 runs to 15 residues. The DNA of the CDR3 is TGTGCCAGCAGCTTGGACAGCCTCTATAATTCACCCCTCCACTTT. Its protein product is CASSLDSLYNSPLHF.

The chain uses TRBV9 and TRBJ1-3; 7 positions agree with TRBD1. This CDR3 contains 16 residues. The V and J ends lost 0 bases and 0 bases, in that order; junction bases with no gene match: 3. The germline V gene encodes CDR1 SGDLS and CDR2 YYNGEE. CDR3 DNA: TGTGCCAGCAGCGTAGGTGGGGACAGCTCTGGAAACACCATATATTTT. Its translation: CASSVGGDSSGNTIYF. Complete variable domain (other parts from reference TRBV9 and TRBJ1-3): DSGVTQTPKHLITATGQRVTLRCSPRSGDLSVYWYQQSLDQGLQFLIQYYNGEERAKGNILERFSAQQFPDLHSELNLSSLELGDSALYFCASSVGGDSSGNTIYFGEGSWLTVV.

This clone has more than one count but fewer than ten. The V and J genes are TRBV11-3 and TRBJ2-2, with D possibly TRBD1 on 6 matching bases. V dropped 4 bases and J dropped 2 bases, with 8 bases sitting between them. Germline CDR1 SGHNT, CDR2 YENEEA. The CDR3 runs 14 residues. This CDR3 is CASSSGQNTGELFF. The CDR3 region has the DNA TGTGCCAGCAGCTCGGGACAAAACACCGGGGAGCTGTTTTTT. Using reference TRBV11-3 and TRBJ2-2 for the parts outside the CDR3, the full variable domain is EAGVVQSPRYKIIEKKQPVAFWCNPISGHNTLYWYLQNLGQGPELLIRYENEEAVDDSQLPKDRFSAERLKGVDSTLKIQPAELGDSAVYLCASSSGQNTGELFFGEGSRLTVL.